The present entry profiles one TCR beta chain with its context. What it binds is unknown. This table comes from immunoSEQ multiplex PCR, and its TCRdb copy is limited to in-frame clones, with some not included. The repertoire holds some 15,000 clones, with more than 65% as singletons. Germline V lookup: CDR1 LNHNV, CDR2 YYDKDF (reference sequence). This CDR3 contains 17 residues. V was shortened by 2 bases and J by 0 bases, with 13 bases between the two germline ends. The data were taken from a study of vaccination effects on CD4 cells after COVID-19. Expansion with viral peptide pools was applied to antigen-specific CD4+ T cells by the ViraFEST assay prior to sequencing. After roughly ten days in culture, the CD4+ T cells were isolated.

Material: CD4+ T cells from PBMCs cultured with HCoV-229E spike peptides, obtained before COVID-19 vaccination. The chain joins TRBV15 to TRBJ1-4; no definite D call. The source of this sequence is a human donor who received a COVID-19 vaccine. The CDR3 nucleotides read TGTGCCACCAGCAGATCCCCAGTAGTTGCAACTAATGAAAAACTGTTTTTT. This codes for CATSRSPVVATNEKLFF. The entire variable domain, with the rest obtained from reference TRBV15 and TRBJ1-4, is as follows: DAMVIQNPRYQVTQFGKPVTLSCSQTLNHNVMYWYQQKSSQAPKLLFHYYDKDFNNEADTPDNFQSRRPNTSFCFLDIRSPGLGDTAMYLCATSRSPVVATNEKLFFGSGTQLSVL.